Following are 3 T cell receptor beta chains from one sample sequenced in a study of T cell changes during pregnancy in multiple sclerosis. Clones were sequenced by immunoSEQ multiplex PCR, and TCRdb holds only the in-frame ones, with some missing. The sample lists 75,000 to 95,000 clones, approximately 90% seen once, with approximately 0.99% in the top ten. The sequences come from peripheral blood, collected before pregnancy. These receptors were obtained from a female donor with multiple sclerosis, enrolled in a pregnancy study.

The chain has TRBV12-5 and TRBJ2-7; 10 bases agree with TRBD1. The V and J ends lost 6 bases and 0 bases, in that order; junction bases with no gene match: 11. Per germline, CDR1 LGHNT and CDR2 FRNRAP. The CDR3 has 17 residues. Written as DNA, the CDR3 is TGTGCTAGTGGAAAAGGACAGGGGGAAGTCAGCTCCTACGAGCAGTACTTC. It is translated as CASGKGQGEVSSYEQYF.

The chain employs TRBV10-3 and TRBJ2-5; a possible D gene is TRBD2 (7 bases). This CDR3 has 16 amino acids. Germline CDR1 reads ENHRY; CDR2 reads SYGVKD. Trimming pared 9 bases from V and 1 base from J, leaving 21 bases between. The CDR3 sequence is CAIGGGSAGAQETQYF. The CDR3, as DNA: TGTGCCATTGGGGGCGGGAGCGCAGGAGCCCAAGAGACCCAGTACTTC.

This CDR3 reads CSVGLAGANEQYF. In DNA, the CDR3 is TGCAGCGTAGGACTAGCGGGAGCAAACGAGCAGTACTTC. V and J are TRBV29-1 and TRBJ2-7; the match to TRBD2 covers 13 bases. V lost 6 bases to trimming and J lost 5 bases; unmatched junction nucleotides: 4. The germline V gene encodes CDR1 SQVTM and CDR2 ANQGSEA. The length of the CDR3 is 13 residues.